This T cell receptor beta chain was obtained from a study of response to subunit inactivated influenza vaccine. The V segment lost 0 bases and the J segment 4 bases; nucleotides outside the gene matches: 5. The CDR3 is 17 residues long. CDR1 and CDR2 (germline): LGHNA, YSLEER. TCRdb passed the RT-PCR reads through MiXCR, listing each CDR3 protein once. The table lists 250,000 to 350,000 distinct CDR3 sequences, 20% to 25% of them singletons, with over 9% in the top ten. This sequence originates from a man between 50 and 75 years old who received an inactivated influenza vaccine. Sequencing was performed on PBMCs from blood, taken less than 22 months after vaccination. The gene calls are TRBV4-3 and TRBJ2-1, with TRBD2 matching over 11 bases. CDR3 protein: CASSQEIAGGPYNEQFF. CDR3 in DNA: TGCGCCAGCAGCCAAGAAATAGCGGGAGGGCCGTACAATGAGCAGTTCTTC.